One sample yielded the 2 T cell receptor beta chains listed below, sequenced in a study of T cells in Graves' hyperthyroidism and ophthalmopathy. TCR beta CDR3 sequences were amplified from RNA transcripts. When the TCR CDR3 underwent first-round RT-PCR, the HTBI primer set was used. Each CDR3 protein is one row after TCRdb ran MiXCR on the multiplex PCR reads. The sample records a few hundred thousand distinct CDR3 sequences, 14% being singletons. The sequencing input was blood. The receptors originated from a woman in her twenties or thirties with Graves' ophthalmopathy.

The chain uses TRBV18 and TRBJ2-7; D is uncertain. Germline loops: CDR1 KGHSH, CDR2 LQKENI. There are 16 residues in the CDR3. V gave up 3 bases and J gave up 1 base, with 16 bases separating them. For the CDR3, the DNA is TGTGCCAGCTCACCCGTCGGGCTTGGCGGTTCCTACGAGCAGTACTTC. As protein: CASSPVGLGGSYEQYF.

This clonotype was recorded at least ten times. The chain is built from TRBV6-8 and TRBJ1-2; TRBD1 matches at 10 bases. This CDR3 contains 18 residues. The J segment lost 2 bases and the V segment lost 2 bases, leaving 11 bases of the junction unmatched. CDR1 is MNHGY and CDR2 is SAAAGT in the germline V gene. CDR3 nucleotide sequence: TGTGCCAGCAGTTACGGTGGGACAGGGGCAATCCGAAACTATGGCTACACCTTC. Translation gives CASSYGGTGAIRNYGYTF.